This T cell receptor (beta chain) was observed in a study of beta chain features in type 1 diabetes (dated by TCRdb to between 2018 and 2020). A note on the overall study: Patients and healthy donors did not differ in mean age, gender distribution, total cell number or subset yield. Whereas all 30 or so donors provided naive and central memory subsets, regulatory and stem cell-like memory subsets were isolated from just 8 patients and about eight healthy donors. In the study, recently diagnosed type 1 diabetes patients and matched healthy donors were compared on the TCRB repertoires of their sorted circulating CD4+ T cell subsets. A total of 85 million to 140 million sorted cells were examined across all samples, and a strong correlation was observed between cell number per subset and RNA yield.

The entire isolated RNA was reverse transcribed using the High Capacity cDNA Reverse Transcription Kit, and thus expressed TCRB transcripts were sequenced. Deep immunoSEQ sequencing was applied to naive, central memory and regulatory T cell samples, giving an average of around 3.4 million total reads per sample. Sorted cells were lysed in RLT buffer, and RNA was extracted using DNase-treated RNeasy Micro or Mini kits according to cell number. To prevent cross-contamination, every cell subset was processed on its own, while patient and healthy donor samples were processed together. TCRB sequences were amplified from cDNA with the immunoSEQ multiplex PCR, producing 87-bp fragments spanning the CDR3 region. Sequencing of the amplicons was performed on the Illumina HiSeq platform. The authors' pipeline ran thus. Synthetic template baselines were used to correct PCR bias computationally, reads within Hamming distance 2 were collapsed, and singletons that could not be merged were discarded. Reads were aligned to IMGT to assign V, D and J genes, CDR3 length, and insertions or deletions at six rearrangement sites. Within each subset, clonotype counts were normalized to sorted cell number, after which true diversity and Gini coefficients were computed with the tcR R package. Repertoire sharing was quantified using the overlap coefficient calculated on TCRB nucleotide sequences. TCRdb's version of the immuneACCESS table is confined to in-frame rearrangements and falls short of the full clone set. An unresolved V gene accounts for under half of the shortfall where checked; the remainder is of unknown origin. V and J calls plus clone size are reproduced from that table; the DNA served to infer D and trimming. The sample records 120,000 to 150,000 clones, 40% to 60% of which are singletons. The top ten clones comprise around 0.45% of the sample.

V trim: 2 bases; J trim: 2 bases; unmatched bases: 6. The germline V gene yields SGHTA for CDR1 and FQGNSA for CDR2. The CDR3, cysteine through phenylalanine, is 16 amino acids long. Solely the CDR3 DNA is kept, with 48 bases framed from the first base. A single peripheral blood draw of 95 to 150 mL on average was collected from each donor into heparinised tubes. A BD FACSAria II was used to sort naive, central memory, regulatory and stem cell-like memory CD4+ T cells with a panel that included CD45RO, CCR7, CD25, CD127, CD95 and CD27. A purity above 95% was achieved for all sorted populations. PBMCs were separated immediately by Lymphoprep density gradient centrifugation and were stained directly, without being cultured. To minimize batch effects, samples were stained and sorted in pairs, one healthy donor with one patient per experiment. The study at large found these results: Fewer insertions and more nucleotide deletions at VDJ recombination sites were observed in patients with type 1 diabetes, implying thymic rearrangement abnormalities. Only small numbers of individuals were included in the HLA sub-analyses, which left unresolved whether HLA type had any influence on TCRB rearrangement. A moderate but significant shortening of TCRB CDR3 length was observed in type 1 diabetes patients in all four CD4+ subsets. Because cDNA rather than genomic DNA was sequenced, highly expressing activated cells could have been over-represented, although no difference in activation and CD3 levels was found between groups. Shorter templates might have been favored by PCR, but patient and control samples were amplified and corrected together, so both groups would have been affected equally by any skew. The naive, central memory and regulatory TCRB repertoires appeared to resemble one another more closely among patients than among healthy donors.

This clone appeared a few times. The antigen this receptor binds is unknown. Within one base of it there is no much larger clone, and no base qualities were kept. This clonotype was obtained from a man aged 18 to 30 in good health. The chain links TRBV7-2 with TRBJ2-5; 9 bases in between match TRBD2. The sample taken for sequencing was Tregs from blood. The meaning of the sample's cell subset or site label: regulatory CD4+ T cells. The nucleotide sequence reads as follows: TGTGCCAGCAGCTTATTAGGCCTAGCGGGACAAGAGACCCAGTACTTC. Translated, it reads CASSLLGLAGQETQYF.